Below, 25 T cell receptor beta chains from the same sample are listed, as sequenced in a study of T cell clones after liver transplantation. TCRdb keeps only in-frame clones here, not all; method: immunoSEQ multiplex PCR. The sample has 20,000 to 25,000 clones; approximately 71% are singletons. This sample comprised CD4+ T cells from blood, obtained before liver transplant. These receptors were collected from a human donor who received a liver transplant.

The J gene is TRBJ2-1, the V gene TRBV7-2, with D hard to call. The CDR3 is made up of 12 amino acids. Germline CDR1 reads SGHTA; CDR2 reads FQGNSA. Trimming took off 4 bases at V and 9 bases at J, with 10 bases between the two ends. The CDR3 loop reads CASSSYIGEQFF. In nucleotides, the CDR3 is TGTGCCAGCAGCTCCTATATTGGTGAGCAGTTCTTC.

The rearrangement links TRBV5-1 to TRBJ1-2; tentative D call: TRBD1 (5 bases). V was clipped by 7 bases and J by 5 bases, with 15 bases between them. Germline-derived CDR1 and CDR2 are SGHRS and YFSETQ. This CDR3 comprises 13 residues. The CDR3 DNA is TGCGCCAGCCGTTCAGGGTCTGGGTATGGCTACACCTTC. It translates to CASRSGSGYGYTF. The full variable domain, with the rest looked up from reference TRBV5-1 and TRBJ1-2, is KAGVTQTPRYLIKTRGQQVTLSCSPISGHRSVSWYQQTPGQGLQFLFEYFSETQRNKGNFPGRFSGRQFSNSRSEMNVSTLELGDSALYLCASRSGSGYGYTFGSGTRLTVV.

The chain links TRBV4-2 to TRBJ2-7; TRBD2 agrees at 8 bases. Trimming at V came to 5 bases and at J to 10 bases, leaving 10 bases not matched to a gene. The CDR3 length is 13 residues. Germline CDR1 LGHNA, CDR2 YNFKEQ. The CDR3: CASSLGREVPQYV. The CDR3 coding sequence is TGTGCCAGCAGCTTGGGGCGGGAGGTTCCCCAGTACGTC.

V is TRBV28 and J is TRBJ1-4; unclear D gene. CDR1 is MDHEN, CDR2 SYDVKM, per germline. V was pared by 4 bases and J by 1 base, with 10 bases between. CDR3 length equals 15 residues. CDR3 amino acids: CASSSPMGTNEKLFF. CDR3 bases: TGTGCCAGCAGTTCCCCCATGGGAACTAATGAAAAACTGTTTTTT.

The chain recombines TRBV5-6 with TRBJ2-7; D remains ambiguous. CDR3 length: 12 amino acids. The germline CDR1 and CDR2 sequences are SGHDT and YYEEEE. With 2 bases removed from V and 2 bases from J, the gap between germline ends came to 5 bases. As DNA, the CDR3 is TGTGCCAGCAGCTTACCACCCTACGAGCAGTACTTC. Translation gives CASSLPPYEQYF.

The chain couples TRBV7-9 to TRBJ1-1; D is uncertain. The V and J ends lost 4 bases and 0 bases respectively, with 9 bases between them. CDR1 is SEHNR, CDR2 FQNEAQ, per germline (reference sequence). This CDR3 contains 14 residues. The CDR3 region is CASSSSPMNTEAFF. CDR3 coding DNA: TGTGCCAGCAGCTCCTCCCCCATGAACACTGAAGCTTTCTTT.

The rearrangement joins TRBV11-1 to TRBJ2-5; 12 bases are a match to TRBD1. Trimming removed 3 bases from V and 5 bases from J; junction bases left unmatched: 10. The germline gives CDR1 SGHAT, CDR2 FQDESV (reference sequence). The CDR3 has 17 amino acids. In nucleotides, the CDR3 is TGTGCCAGCAGCTTGGGCCCGGGACAGGGGGCGTCGGAGACCCAGTACTTC. Translation: CASSLGPGQGASETQYF.

V usage is TRBV28 and J usage is TRBJ1-5, with D perhaps TRBD1 (5 bases). Germline CDR1 MDHEN, CDR2 SYDVKM. V was trimmed by 4 bases and J by 7 bases, leaving 8 bases between them. The CDR3 consists of 12 residues. The CDR3 protein is CASSSQGQPQHF. Here the CDR3 DNA reads TGTGCCAGCAGTTCTCAGGGCCAGCCCCAGCATTTT.

This clone showed up just a few times. V and J are TRBV19 and TRBJ1-2; a possible D gene is TRBD1 (5 bases). V lost 10 bases and J 6 bases, leaving 18 bases between the germline ends. There are 13 residues in the CDR3. Germline assignment: CDR1 LNHDA and CDR2 SQIVND (reference sequence). The CDR3 loop is CATRPADKDGYTF. The DNA for the CDR3 is TGTGCCACCCGCCCCGCGGACAAAGATGGCTACACCTTC.

This clone came up a few times. The chain is built from TRBV27 and TRBJ1-2, with D maybe TRBD1 (5 bases). The germline V and J ends were trimmed by 2 bases and 8 bases, with 15 bases remaining between them. Germline-derived CDR1 and CDR2 are MNHEY and SMNVEV (reference sequence). The CDR3 runs 14 residues. Here the CDR3 DNA reads TGTGCCAGCAGTTTAAACTGGGCAGGGAAAGGCTACACCTTC. Translated: CASSLNWAGKGYTF.

The chain joins TRBV15 to TRBJ1-1, with D tentatively TRBD1 (5 bases). The CDR3 totals 13 residues. V was trimmed by 0 bases and J by 9 bases, leaving 11 bases between them. Per the germline V gene, CDR1 is LNHNV and CDR2 is YYDKDF (reference sequence). The CDR3 region is CATSRDQGQKAFF. The DNA for the CDR3 is TGTGCCACCAGCAGAGATCAGGGTCAAAAAGCTTTCTTT. Full variable domain (missing parts from reference TRBV15 and TRBJ1-1): DAMVIQNPRYQVTQFGKPVTLSCSQTLNHNVMYWYQQKSSQAPKLLFHYYDKDFNNEADTPDNFQSRRPNTSFCFLDIRSPGLGDTAMYLCATSRDQGQKAFFGQGTRLTVV.

V gene TRBV28 combines with J gene TRBJ1-1; D gene ambiguous. Per germline, CDR1 MDHEN and CDR2 SYDVKM. The V gene lost 3 bases and the J gene lost 5 bases, with 7 bases spanning the gap. This CDR3 contains 12 residues. CDR3 loop: CASSLSRTEAFF. The DNA for the CDR3 is TGTGCCAGCAGTTTGTCGAGGACTGAAGCTTTCTTT. The full variable domain, in which reference TRBV28 and TRBJ1-1 provide the parts outside the CDR3, is DVKVTQSSRYLVKRTGEKVFLECVQDMDHENMFWYRQDPGLGLRLIYFSYDVKMKEKGDIPEGYSVSREKKERFSLILESASTNQTSMYLCASSLSRTEAFFGQGTRLTVV.

Comment on this clone: The germline gene is not matched at one end of the junction; a read error may be the cause. V is TRBV7-8 and J is TRBJ2-3; D is unresolved. Germline V CDR1 and CDR2: SGHVS, FQNEAQ. This CDR3 comprises 15 residues. As DNA, the CDR3 is TGTGCCAGCAGCTCGAGTTCGAGGAGCACGGATACGCAGTATTTT. Translating gives CASSSSSRSTDTQYF.

The V call is TRBV7-9, the J call TRBJ1-3; weak D call: TRBD1 (6 bases). There are 16 residues in the CDR3. Trimming removed 3 bases from V and 0 bases from J, with 12 bases in between. Germline CDR1 SEHNR, CDR2 FQNEAQ (reference sequence). DNA of the CDR3: TGTGCCAGCAGCTTGCCGGGACATCCCTCTGGAAACACCATATATTTT. The encoded protein is CASSLPGHPSGNTIYF.

V usage is TRBV9 and J usage is TRBJ2-7; 14 nucleotides align to TRBD2. The junction had 5 bases not matched to a gene; V was cut back by 4 bases and J by 2 bases. Germline lookup yields CDR1 SGDLS and CDR2 YYNGEE. This CDR3 is built from 16 residues. CDR3 DNA: TGTGCCAGCAGCTCGAGACTAGCGGGAGGGCCCTACGAGCAGTACGTC. Encoded protein: CASSSRLAGGPYEQYV.

The chain is built from TRBV5-4 and TRBJ1-6; D is possibly TRBD1 (6 bases). The germline V gene has CDR1 SGHNT and CDR2 YYREEE (reference sequence). This CDR3 region has 15 residues. Trimming cost V 4 bases and J 8 bases, with 16 bases left between them. CDR3 amino acids: CASSGVGGQDSPLHF. CDR3 DNA sequence: TGTGCCAGCAGCGGGGTCGGGGGGCAGGATTCACCCCTCCACTTT.

This clone was counted between two and nine times. Germline and junction disagree at one end, which may indicate a read error. This sample includes further DNA sequences coding for the same CDR3. The rearrangement joins TRBV18 to TRBJ1-3, with D perhaps matching TRBD1 (6 bases). CDR1 and CDR2 from the germline V gene are KGHSH and LQKENI. There are 14 residues in the CDR3. The CDR3 coding sequence is TGTGCCAGCTCTCCACAGGGCTCCGGAAACACCATATATTTT. This gives the protein CASSPQGSGNTIYF.

This chain links TRBV5-1 with TRBJ2-3; D may match TRBD1 or TRBD2 (5 bases each). CDR3 length: 15 amino acids. Germline values: CDR1 SGHRS, CDR2 YFSETQ. V was cut by 4 bases and J by 4 bases, with 16 bases left in between. CDR3 sequence: CASSPSLGEADTQYF. In DNA form, the CDR3 reads TGCGCCAGCAGCCCCTCTTTGGGGGAAGCAGATACGCAGTATTTT.

The chain joins TRBV18 to TRBJ1-5; 7 bases match TRBD1. CDR3 size: 16 residues. Per germline, CDR1 KGHSH and CDR2 LQKENI. V lost 6 bases and J lost 0; bases outside the gene matches: 8. CDR3 sequence (DNA): TGTGCCAGCTCGCTGCAAGGGACAGTTAGCAATCAGCCCCAGCATTTT. This translates into CASSLQGTVSNQPQHF.

The chain couples TRBV27 to TRBJ1-5; tentatively, D is TRBD1 (6 bases). V was pared by 3 bases and J by 3 bases, with 18 bases between. Per the germline V gene, CDR1 is MNHEY and CDR2 is SMNVEV (reference sequence). CDR3 size: 17 residues. The CDR3, as DNA: TGTGCCAGCAGTTTCATTCTTCGTGGACAGACCAATCAGCCCCAGCATTTT. Translation: CASSFILRGQTNQPQHF.

The J gene is TRBJ1-1, the V gene TRBV14; maybe TRBD1 (5 bases). Trimming shortened V by 4 bases and J by 6 bases, and 18 bases separated the two germline ends. Per germline, CDR1 SGHDN and CDR2 FVKESK. The CDR3 has 15 amino acids. The CDR3 loop reads CASSRQAGGFSEAFF. The CDR3 DNA reads TGTGCCAGCAGCCGTCAAGCCGGGGGGTTCTCTGAAGCTTTCTTT.

The V and J genes are TRBV14 and TRBJ2-2; 12 positions match TRBD1. The length of the CDR3 is 15 residues. V gave up 2 bases and J gave up 9 bases; unmatched junction bases: 4. CDR1 is SGHDN and CDR2 is FVKESK in the germline V gene. CDR3 amino acids: CASSQSGTGGRELFF. The CDR3 bases are TGTGCCAGCAGCCAAAGCGGGACAGGGGGCCGGGAGCTGTTTTTT.

V and J are TRBV29-1 and TRBJ1-1; D perhaps matches TRBD1 (6 bases). Trimming pared 4 bases from V and 2 bases from J, leaving 14 bases between. Per the germline V gene, CDR1 is SQVTM and CDR2 is ANQGSEA. The CDR3 runs to 14 residues. The DNA of the CDR3 is TGCAGCGTTGCCTTAACAGGGTCAAACACTGAAGCTTTCTTT. Translated, it gives CSVALTGSNTEAFF.

The rearrangement links TRBV19 to TRBJ1-2; no definite D call. The germline gives CDR1 LNHDA, CDR2 SQIVND (reference sequence). V gave up 5 bases and J gave up 4 bases, with 11 bases separating them. The CDR3 runs 13 residues. CDR3 loop: CASSVGVSYGYTF. The CDR3 DNA follows: TGTGCCAGTAGTGTTGGGGTCTCCTATGGCTACACCTTC.

This rearrangement joins TRBV19 to TRBJ1-2, with TRBD1 matching 7 bases. CDR1 and CDR2 (germline): LNHDA, SQIVND (reference sequence). After removal of 3 bases from V and 5 bases from J, the junction contained 3 bases not matched to a gene. This CDR3 comprises 13 residues. The CDR3 DNA follows: TGTGCCAGTAGTATCGTGACAGGGTATGGCTACACCTTC. This gives the protein CASSIVTGYGYTF. Using reference TRBV19 and TRBJ1-2 for the parts outside the CDR3, the full variable domain is DGGITQSPKYLFRKEGQNVTLSCEQNLNHDAMYWYRQDPGQGLRLIYYSQIVNDFQKGDIAEGYSVSREKKESFPLTVTSAQKNPTAFYLCASSIVTGYGYTFGSGTRLTVV.